The 22 T cell receptor beta chains below come from one sample, sequenced in a study of brain T cells in children with intractable seizures. Generated by immunoSEQ multiplex PCR, the TCRdb table keeps only in-frame clones and is missing some. The sample records 110,000 or so clones, approximately 94% being singletons. Material: peripheral blood, obtained at surgery. The receptor source for this set is a boy younger than two with hemimegalencephaly and intractable seizures.

Here the CDR3 reads CASSYLIAGPHKVSTDTQYF. CDR3 bases: TGTGCCAGCAGCTACCTGATAGCGGGACCCCACAAAGTTAGCACAGATACGCAGTATTTT. The chain combines TRBV28 with TRBJ2-3, with 8 bases aligning to TRBD2. This CDR3 contains 20 residues. CDR1 is MDHEN and CDR2 is SYDVKM in the germline V gene. The V gene end was trimmed by 6 bases and the J gene end by 0 bases; junction bases not matched to a gene: 20.

J is TRBJ1-2 and V is TRBV11-2, with D perhaps TRBD1 (5 bases). The V end was cut by 5 bases, the J end by 5 bases, with 6 bases between. This CDR3 contains 11 residues. The germline gives CDR1 SGHAT, CDR2 FQNNGV. The CDR3 nucleotides read TGTGCCAGCAGCCCAGGGTATGGCTACACCTTC. It codes for CASSPGYGYTF.

DNA of the CDR3: TGTGCCAGCACCCTTGGGCTTGTATACAATGAGCAGTTCTTC. This encodes CASTLGLVYNEQFF. The chain recombines TRBV7-9 with TRBJ2-1; D gene ambiguous. Between the trimmed V and J ends, which lost 7 bases and 4 bases, there was a span of 14 bases. The CDR3 runs to 14 residues. Germline V gene lookup returns CDR1 SEHNR and CDR2 FQNEAQ (reference sequence). Together with reference TRBV7-9 and TRBJ2-1, the CDR3 gives the full variable domain: DTGVSQNPRHKITKRGQNVTFRCDPISEHNRLYWYRQTLGQGPEFLTYFQNEAQLEKSRLLSDRFSAERPKGSFSTLEIQRTEQGDSAMYLCASTLGLVYNEQFFGPGTRLTVL.

In this sample, this clone turned up once. This sequence joins TRBV2 and TRBJ2-2, with TRBD2 matching over 7 bases. The V gene end was trimmed by 7 bases and the J gene end by 6 bases; junction bases not matched to a gene: 11. The CDR3 length is 15 residues. Per the germline V gene, CDR1 is SNHLY and CDR2 is FYNNEI. Written as DNA, the CDR3 is TGTGCCAGCATCCTCAGCGGGACTATCGCCGGGGAGCTGTTTTTT. Translating gives CASILSGTIAGELFF. Together with reference TRBV2 and TRBJ2-2, the CDR3 gives the full variable domain: EPEVTQTPSHQVTQMGQEVILRCVPISNHLYFYWYRQILGQKVEFLVSFYNNEISEKSEIFDDQFSVERPDGSNFTLKIRSTKLEDSAMYFCASILSGTIAGELFFGEGSRLTVL.

V usage is TRBV6-4 and J usage is TRBJ2-1, with D possibly TRBD2 on 5 matching bases. This CDR3 is 17 amino acids long. Germline V gives CDR1 MRHNA, CDR2 SNTAGT. Trimming took off 2 bases at V and 0 bases at J, with 14 bases between the two ends. This CDR3 is CASSDRGLPSSYNEQFF. The CDR3, as DNA: TGTGCCAGCAGTGACCGAGGACTTCCAAGCTCCTACAATGAGCAGTTCTTC.

The rearrangement uses TRBV19 and TRBJ2-7, with D possibly being TRBD2 (6 bases). The V gene lost 1 base and the J gene lost 0 bases, with 10 bases spanning the gap. This CDR3 region has 15 residues. Germline CDR1 and CDR2: LNHDA and SQIVND (reference sequence). In DNA, the CDR3 is TGTGCCAGTAGTATAGCTGGACTAATCTCCTACGAGCAGTACTTC. This codes for CASSIAGLISYEQYF.

V and J are TRBV21-1 and TRBJ2-1; TRBD1, the table's D call, was not compared with the DNA. TRBV21-1 has pseudogene status. The CDR3 extends over 13 amino acids. The CDR3 sequence is CASSKVRGNEQFF. The CDR3 DNA reads TGTGCCAGCAGCAAAGTCAGGGGCAATGAGCAGTTCTTC.

This chain uses TRBV5-1 with TRBJ2-5; tentatively, D is TRBD2 (5 bases). This CDR3 is 14 amino acids long. CDR1 SGHRS and CDR2 YFSETQ come from the germline V gene. Trimming removed 3 bases at V and 1 base at J, with 10 bases between. The CDR3 protein is CASSSLVSQETQYF. CDR3 bases: TGCGCCAGCAGCTCACTAGTCAGCCAAGAGACCCAGTACTTC.

This clone was observed a single time. The rearrangement uses TRBV5-6 and TRBJ1-1; perhaps TRBD1 as D (5 bases). V lost 0 bases, J lost 3 bases, and 12 bases lay in between. Germline-derived CDR1 and CDR2 are SGHDT and YYEEEE. This CDR3 spans 15 amino acids. Here the CDR3 DNA reads TGTGCCAGCAGCTTGGCCGGTCCGGGGGACACTGAAGCTTTCTTT. Protein: CASSLAGPGDTEAFF.

The chain combines TRBV28 with TRBJ1-2; the match to TRBD1 covers 9 bases. Per germline, CDR1 MDHEN and CDR2 SYDVKM. The CDR3 sequence is 14 residues long. V shed 3 bases and J 4 bases; nucleotides not matched to a gene: 3. DNA for the CDR3: TGTGCCAGCAGTTTTTCGACAGGGGGCTATGGCTACACCTTC. It yields the protein CASSFSTGGYGYTF.

This clone was picked up a small number of times. The CDR3 spells CASSLGQRETQYF. The CDR3 DNA is TGCGCCAGCAGCTTGGGACAACGGGAGACCCAGTACTTC. This chain uses TRBV5-1 with TRBJ2-5; D is ambiguous. CDR1 SGHRS and CDR2 YFSETQ come from the germline V gene. Trimming removed 0 bases from V and 5 bases from J, with 8 bases in between. The CDR3 has 13 residues.

The sample holds one count of this clone. The chain recombines TRBV29-1 with TRBJ2-7; 8 nucleotides match TRBD1. This CDR3 has 12 amino acids. V shed 5 bases, J shed 3 bases, and the junction held 3 bases outside the gene matches. Germline V gene data show CDR1 as SQVTM and CDR2 as ANQGSEA. The CDR3 loop is CSVRQGNYEQYF. CDR3 nucleotide sequence: TGCAGCGTTAGACAGGGGAACTACGAGCAGTACTTC.

J is TRBJ2-7 and V is TRBV4-2; tentative D call: TRBD2 (5 bases). Germline values: CDR1 LGHNA, CDR2 YNFKEQ. This CDR3 spans 15 amino acids. Deletions cut 4 bases from V and 1 base from J, with 14 bases between. The CDR3 spells CASSPAGRESYEQYF. The DNA of the CDR3 is TGTGCCAGCAGCCCCGCGGGCCGGGAATCCTACGAGCAGTACTTC.

This sequence joins TRBV11-3 and TRBJ2-1, with D hard to call. This CDR3 has 11 residues. Per germline, CDR1 SGHNT and CDR2 YENEEA. V lost 5 bases, J lost 10 bases, and 9 bases lay in between. CDR3 DNA sequence: TGTGCCAGCAGCCCTGACACCGAGCAGTTCTTC. This encodes CASSPDTEQFF.

In its sample, this clone was seen once. This chain uses TRBV6-2 or TRBV6-3 with TRBJ2-5; D possibly corresponds to TRBD2 (7 bases). Trimming took off 5 bases at V and 10 bases at J, with 17 bases between the two ends. There are 13 residues in the CDR3. Germline CDR1 and CDR2: MNHEY and SVGEGT. The CDR3 nucleotides read TGTGCCAGCAGTCTTAGCCTGGGAGGGGGCCAGTACTTC. Its translation is CASSLSLGGGQYF.

This clone was seen a handful of times. DNA of the CDR3: TGTGCCAGCAGCATAGGGGGAACTAGTAGTCATACGCAGTATTTT. As protein: CASSIGGTSSHTQYF. The chain links TRBV7-3 to TRBJ2-3; maybe TRBD1 (6 bases). V was shortened by 5 bases and J by 7 bases, with 19 bases between the two germline ends. The germline gives CDR1 SGHTA, CDR2 FQGTGA. The CDR3 totals 15 residues.

CDR3 nucleotide sequence: TGCGCCAGCAGCTTGGGGGGCAGGGGCATGAACACTGAAGCTTTCTTT. This codes for CASSLGGRGMNTEAFF. V is TRBV5-1 and J is TRBJ1-1, with D possibly being TRBD1 (6 bases). Trimming left V 0 bases short and J 0 bases short, with 12 bases between. Germline assignment: CDR1 SGHRS and CDR2 YFSETQ. The CDR3 is made up of 16 amino acids.

The V and J genes are TRBV18 and TRBJ2-7; 13 bases map to TRBD2. The germline CDR1 and CDR2 sequences are KGHSH and LQKENI. V gave up 8 bases and J gave up 0 bases; unmatched junction bases: 13. This CDR3 spans 18 amino acids. The CDR3 loop is CASRPWTSGGGFSYEQYF. CDR3 bases: TGTGCCAGCCGCCCATGGACTAGCGGGGGAGGGTTCTCCTACGAGCAGTACTTC.

This chain joins TRBV7-2 and TRBJ2-1; 10 bases agree with TRBD1. The CDR3 is 15 amino acids. After removal of 2 bases from V and 5 bases from J, the junction contained 3 bases not matched to a gene. The germline gives CDR1 SGHTA, CDR2 FQGNSA. The DNA for the CDR3 is TGTGCCAGCAGCTTACGTGGACAGGGGGACAATGAGCAGTTCTTC. Its protein product is CASSLRGQGDNEQFF.

This chain joins TRBV28 and TRBJ2-3; 11 positions match TRBD1. Germline V gene lookup returns CDR1 MDHEN and CDR2 SYDVKM. V lost 5 bases and J lost 6; bases outside the gene matches: 7. The CDR3 consists of 15 residues. The CDR3 loop reads CASSRWDRGGDTQYF. The CDR3 bases are TGTGCCAGCAGTCGATGGGACAGGGGGGGGGATACGCAGTATTTT.

The gene calls are TRBV4-1 and TRBJ2-1; 15 bases fit TRBD2. The CDR3 is made up of 19 amino acids. The V segment lost 3 bases and the J segment 5 bases; nucleotides outside the gene matches: 11. Per the germline V gene, CDR1 is MGHRA and CDR2 is YSYEKL. The CDR3 is CASSQPRRTSGRADNEQFF. The CDR3 DNA is TGCGCCAGCAGCCAGCCCAGAAGGACTAGCGGGAGGGCGGACAATGAGCAGTTCTTC.

The chain carries TRBV12-3 or TRBV12-4 and TRBJ2-7, with no clear D. Trimming took off 3 bases at V and 5 bases at J, with 11 bases between the two ends. This CDR3 spans 13 amino acids. The CDR3 sequence is CASSFTAFHEQYF. The CDR3 DNA follows: TGTGCCAGCAGTTTCACTGCCTTCCACGAGCAGTACTTC.